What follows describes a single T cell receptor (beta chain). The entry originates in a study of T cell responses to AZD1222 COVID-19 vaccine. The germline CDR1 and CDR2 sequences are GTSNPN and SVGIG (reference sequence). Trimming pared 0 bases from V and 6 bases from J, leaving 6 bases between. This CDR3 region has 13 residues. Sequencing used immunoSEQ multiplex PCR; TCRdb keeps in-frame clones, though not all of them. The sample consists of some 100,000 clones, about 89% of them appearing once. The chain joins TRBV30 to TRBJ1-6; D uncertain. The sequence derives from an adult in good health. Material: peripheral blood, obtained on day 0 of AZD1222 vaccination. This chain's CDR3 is CAWSVGFNSPLHF. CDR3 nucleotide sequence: TGTGCCTGGAGTGTTGGATTTAATTCACCCCTCCACTTT. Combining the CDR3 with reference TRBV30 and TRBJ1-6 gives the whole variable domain SQTIHQWPATLVQPVGSPLSLECTVEGTSNPNLYWYRQAAGRGLQLLFYSVGIGQISSEVPQNLSASRPQDRQFILSSKKLLLSDSGFYLCAWSVGFNSPLHFGNGTRLTVT.